A selection of T cell receptor beta chains follows, all from one sample in a study of beta chain features in type 1 diabetes. Measured with immunoSEQ multiplex PCR; TCRdb has only the in-frame clones, and not every one. The table includes more than 300,000 clones, less than 10% detected once. Sequences were obtained from central memory CD4+ T cells from blood. Every receptor here comes from a woman aged 18-35 years in good health. The CDR3 runs from the conserved cysteine through the conserved F or W. A D gene is named only where the DNA matches it firmly. Not all rows give a size; the values are once, few, many and, for expanded clones, a class.

abundance	d_gene	j_gene	v_gene	CDR3nt	CDR3aa
NA	NA	TRBJ2-3	TRBV4-2	TGTGCCAGCAGGACCGGGACTGGCACAGATACGCAGTATTTT	CASRTGTGTDTQYF
few	NA	TRBJ2-1	TRBV11-2	TGTGCCAGCAGCCCGAACCCTACTAGGAATGAGCAGTTCTTC	CASSPNPTRNEQFF
few	NA	TRBJ2-3	TRBV5-1	TGCGCCAGCAGCGGGGACGGAACCACAGATACGCAGTATTTT	CASSGDGTTDTQYF
many	TRBD2	TRBJ2-1	TRBV28	TGTGCCAGCAGACTGAATCTAGCGGGAGGCCGGAATGAGCAGTTCTTC	CASRLNLAGGRNEQFF
few	TRBD2	TRBJ2-1	TRBV5-1	TGCGCCAGCACCCAACAAACTAGCGGCGATGAGCAGTTCTTC	CASTQQTSGDEQFF
NA	TRBD1	TRBJ1-1	TRBV7-9	TGTGCCAGCAGCATCGGACAGGCGGGGTACACTGAAGCTTTCTTT	CASSIGQAGYTEAFF
few	NA	TRBJ2-2	TRBV7-7	TGTGCTAGCAGCTTAAATTGGGAATCCGGGGAGCTGTTTTTT	CASSLNWESGELFF
NA	TRBD2	TRBJ2-6	TRBV18	TGTGCCAGCTCACTCGCGGGAGCTGGGGCCAACGTCCTGACTTTC	CASSLAGAGANVLTF
few	NA	TRBJ1-1	TRBV2	TGTGCCAGCAAGTCAGACAGGAACACTGAAGCTTTCTTT	CASKSDRNTEAFF
NA	NA	TRBJ1-1	TRBV18	TGTGCCAGCTCATTTGATCAGGGCACTGAAGCTTTCTTT	CASSFDQGTEAFF
few	TRBD1	TRBJ2-7	TRBV2	TGTGCCAGCAGCGCGGACAGGGCCAGCTCCTACGAGCAGTACTTC	CASSADRASSYEQYF
NA	NA	TRBJ1-1	TRBV29-1	TGCAGCGTTGTCGGATTTCGCGACACTGAAGCTTTCTTT	CSVVGFRDTEAFF
NA	NA	TRBJ2-4	TRBV6-6	TGTGCCATCAGTGAGTCGGGGGAAGCCAAAAACATTCAGTACTTC	CAISESGEAKNIQYF
NA	NA	TRBJ2-2	TRBV6-1	TGTGCCACGACTGGCACCGGGGAGCTGTTTTTT	CATTGTGELFF
many	NA	TRBJ1-5	TRBV7-2	TGTGCCAGCAGCTACTCCTTAGGAGTTCAGCCCCAGCATTTT	CASSYSLGVQPQHF
NA	NA	TRBJ2-1	TRBV7-2	TGTGCCAGCAGCCCATCGGCCACAACCTACAATGAGCAGTTCTTC	CASSPSATTYNEQFF
NA	TRBD2	TRBJ2-3	TRBV5-6	TGTGCCAGCAGCTTGCTTAGCGGGAACACAGATACGCAGTATTTT	CASSLLSGNTDTQYF
few	TRBD1	TRBJ1-5	TRBV7-8	TGTGCCAGCAGCTTAGCTGGGGGGGACAGGGGGACGCAGCCCCAGCATTTT	CASSLAGGDRGTQPQHF
once	NA	TRBJ2-3	TRBV20-1	TGCAGTGCTGAGCGGCAAGGGACGCAGTATTTT	CSAERQGTQYF
NA	TRBD2	TRBJ2-1	TRBV7-9	TGTGCCAGCAGCGCAGATAGCGGGAGGGCCCGCAATGAGCAGTTCTTC	CASSADSGRARNEQFF
few	TRBD1	TRBJ1-4	TRBV2	TGTGCCAGCAGTGGGGGGACAGGGGTTGAAAAACTGTTTTTT	CASSGGTGVEKLFF
NA	NA	TRBJ2-1	TRBV28	TGTGCCAGCAGTTTTTATCGTGTATGGTCAGTGAATGAGCAGTTCTTC	CASSFYRVWSVNEQFF
NA	TRBD2	TRBJ2-5	TRBV19	TGTGCCAGTAGTACGGGGACTAGCGGGTTGGAGACCCAGTACTTC	CASSTGTSGLETQYF
NA	TRBD1	TRBJ2-1	TRBV6-6	TGTGCCAGCAGAAATGTACAGGGGAACAATGAGCAGTTCTTC	CASRNVQGNNEQFF
NA	NA	TRBJ2-3	TRBV4-2	TGTGCCAGCAGCCAAAATCCCAGGGGGGCAGATACGCAGTATTTT	CASSQNPRGADTQYF
NA	NA	TRBJ2-7	TRBV28	TGTGCCAGCAGTTTAGGGGTCTACGAGCAGTACTTC	CASSLGVYEQYF
few	TRBD1	TRBJ2-1	TRBV28	TGTGCCAGCAGCCTAAATGGACAGGGGAGGTACAATGAGCAGTTCTTC	CASSLNGQGRYNEQFF
few	NA	TRBJ2-1	TRBV7-2	TGTGCCAGCAGCTTATGGTCTAACGTCTTAGGCCCCCAGTTCTTC	CASSLWSNVLGPQFF
NA	NA	TRBJ1-4	TRBV5-1	TGCGCCAGCAGCTTGCAGGGCCGGGCAAAACTGTTTTTT	CASSLQGRAKLFF
NA	TRBD1	TRBJ2-1	TRBV28	TGTGCCAGCAAAAACAGGGGTTACAATGAGCAGTTCTTC	CASKNRGYNEQFF
NA	TRBD2	TRBJ2-7	TRBV27	TGTGCCAGCAGGCCCGGACTAGCGGGAGGGGGCTACGAGCAGTACTTC	CASRPGLAGGGYEQYF
few	TRBD2	TRBJ2-1	TRBV7-8	TGTGCCAGCAGCTTAGCGCTCTCGACTAGCGGGAGGCCTAATGAGCAGTTCTTC	CASSLALSTSGRPNEQFF
NA	TRBD2	TRBJ2-1	TRBV7-3	TGTGCCAGCAGCTCCGGGACTAGCGGGAGATCAGATGAGCAGTTCTTC	CASSSGTSGRSDEQFF
many	TRBD1	TRBJ1-2	TRBV13	TGTGCCAGCAGCTTAAGGACAGGCACTACGGCATATGGCTACACCTTC	CASSLRTGTTAYGYTF
NA	NA	TRBJ1-1	TRBV27	TGTGCCAGCAGTTTTCAGATGTACACTGAAGCTTTCTTT	CASSFQMYTEAFF
few	TRBD1	TRBJ2-3	TRBV29-1	TGCAGCGTTGGGACCCTTTACAGGGGGTCTCAAGATACGCAGTATTTT	CSVGTLYRGSQDTQYF